The sequence of this T cell receptor beta chain was determined in a study of blood T cell repertoires in COVID-19. About the study: Spain, Italy and the United States supplied samples that represented acute and convalescent COVID-19.

Libraries were prepared by immunoSEQ multiplex PCR; TCRdb keeps only in-frame clonotypes and omits some of them. The table shows under 300,000 clones, with 70% to 85% occurring only once. V lost 3 bases and J lost 7; bases outside the gene matches: 8. The CDR3 sequence is 16 residues long. Germline CDR1 and CDR2: KGHSH and LQKENI. The source is a man aged 35 to 55 who had recovered from COVID-19. J is TRBJ2-1 and V is TRBV18, with TRBD2 identical over 11 bases. The sample consisted of peripheral blood. In nucleotides, the CDR3 is TGTGCCAGCTCACCTCGGATTAGCGGGGGGGCAAATGAGCAGTTCTTC. Its protein product is CASSPRISGGANEQFF.